This is a list of T cell receptor beta chains from one sample in a study of control samples from healthy donors and cancer patients. Data came from immunoSEQ multiplex PCR; TCRdb stores just in-frame clones and leaves some out. The sample lists about 98,000 clones, 82% occurring once. The sequencing sample was made of blood. These receptors all stem from a man aged 55 to 70 in good health. The CDR3 runs from the conserved cysteine through the conserved F or W. The order of the fields is V gene, clone size, D gene, J gene, CDR3 DNA, CDR3 protein. D genes are given only for firm matches. Some rows mark clone size as missing; the rest say once, few, many or name a class of expanded clone.

TRBV4-1	-	-	TRBJ2-1	TGCGCCAGCAGCCCCCGGGGCGATGAGCAGTTCTTC	CASSPRGDEQFF
TRBV5-4	-	-	TRBJ2-5	TGTGCCAGCAGCTTCTGGGGGGGCCGCGAGACCCAGTACTTC	CASSFWGGRETQYF
TRBV14	-	TRBD1	TRBJ2-2	TGTGCCAGCAGCCAATACAGGGGCGGGGAGCTGTTTTTT	CASSQYRGGELFF
TRBV11-1	-	-	TRBJ2-3	TGTGCCAGCGGGACCGCCACGCTAATAGATACGCAGTATTTT	CASGTATLIDTQYF
TRBV28	-	-	TRBJ1-6	TGTGCCAGCAGTTCTTATCAGAATTCACCCCTCCACTTT	CASSSYQNSPLHF
TRBV20-1	-	-	TRBJ2-1	TGCAGTGCCGTACTGAACAATGAGCAGTTCTTC	CSAVLNNEQFF
TRBV5-1	once	TRBD1	TRBJ2-7	TGCGCCAGCAGCAGGGACAGGAGCTCCTACGAGCAGTACTTC	CASSRDRSSYEQYF
TRBV7-2	-	-	TRBJ1-2	TGTGCCAGCAGCCTCTATGGCGGCTACACCTTC	CASSLYGGYTF
TRBV15	-	-	TRBJ1-1	TGTGCCACCAGCAGAGATTATGGCAGGGGAAACACTGAAGCTTTCTTT	CATSRDYGRGNTEAFF
TRBV6-1	-	-	TRBJ1-1	TGTGCCAGCAGTGAAGTTAGGGAAACTGAAGCTTTCTTT	CASSEVRETEAFF
TRBV7-8	-	TRBD1	TRBJ1-1	TGTGCCAGCAGCCAGACAGGGATCGGTACTGAAGCTTTCTTT	CASSQTGIGTEAFF
TRBV18	-	-	TRBJ1-4	TGTGCCAGCTCACCAACAACGGAAGAAAAACTGTTTTTT	CASSPTTEEKLFF
TRBV9	once	-	TRBJ2-3	TGTGCCAGCAGCGTAGCCGGACAGAGTATAACAGATACGCAGTATTTT	CASSVAGQSITDTQYF
TRBV3-1/TRBV3-2	-	-	TRBJ2-6	TGTGCCAGCAGCCAAGGTGGCCTAGCTGGGGCCAACGTCCTGACTTTC	CASSQGGLAGANVLTF
TRBV5-6	-	-	TRBJ1-1	TGTGCCAGCAGCTTGGGGGGCGAGGGCATCGGTTTCTTT	CASSLGGEGIGFF
TRBV7-9	once	-	TRBJ1-5	TGTGCCAGCAGCTTGATAACGGGGGTAACGGGCAATCAGCCCCAGCATTTT	CASSLITGVTGNQPQHF
TRBV6-1	-	TRBD1	TRBJ2-2	TGTGCCAGCAGTGAAGCGACAGGGGCCCTTTCCTCCACCGGGGAGCTGTTTTTT	CASSEATGALSSTGELFF
TRBV7-7	-	-	TRBJ2-1	TGTGCCAGCAGCTTAGCAGGGGTCGGAGAGCAGTTCTTC	CASSLAGVGEQFF
TRBV7-9	-	TRBD1	TRBJ2-3	TGTGCCAGCAGCTCGCAGGGGGTGGGAGATACGCAGTATTTT	CASSSQGVGDTQYF
TRBV2	few	-	TRBJ2-1	TGTGCCAGCACCTATGGGAATTCGCAGTTCTTC	CASTYGNSQFF
TRBV7-2	-	-	TRBJ2-7	TGTGCCAGCAGCCAAGTGGGGCCCTACGGCGAGCAGTACTTC	CASSQVGPYGEQYF
TRBV28	-	TRBD1	TRBJ2-7	TGTGCCAGCAGTTCTCTTCCGGGACAGGGGGCTGGTTACGAGCAGTACTTC	CASSSLPGQGAGYEQYF
TRBV5-1	few	TRBD2	TRBJ2-5	TGCGCCAGCAGCTTGGGCCCCAGGGCGGGGGACCAAGAGACCCAGTACTTC	CASSLGPRAGDQETQYF
TRBV2	-	TRBD1	TRBJ1-6	TGTGCCAGCAGTGAGGACAGGGCCGCGTATTCACCCCTCCACTTT	CASSEDRAAYSPLHF
TRBV4-1	-	-	TRBJ1-2	TGCGCCAGCAGCCAAGACAGAGAGGGGGGCTACACCTTC	CASSQDREGGYTF
TRBV30	-	TRBD1	TRBJ1-5	TGTGCCTGGAGTGGGGGACAGGGGAATCAGCCCCAGCATTTT	CAWSGGQGNQPQHF
TRBV10-1	-	-	TRBJ1-4	TGCGCCAGCAGTGAGACAGGGACCCCGAATGAAAAACTGTTTTTT	CASSETGTPNEKLFF
TRBV9	-	-	TRBJ1-3	TGTGCCAGCAGCCCGGCGGTCTCTGGAAACACCATATATTTT	CASSPAVSGNTIYF
TRBV6-1	-	-	TRBJ2-3	TGTGCCAGCAGTGACAGTGTCCCCGGGACAAACACAGATACGCAGTATTTT	CASSDSVPGTNTDTQYF
TRBV28	-	-	TRBJ2-2	TGTGCCAGCAGTGACGATCCGGGACGGAGAACAACCGGGGAGCTGTTTTTT	CASSDDPGRRTTGELFF
TRBV6-1	-	TRBD1	TRBJ2-7	TGTGCCAGCAGTGGCATCCGGGACAGGGGCCCCTACGAGCAGTACTTC	CASSGIRDRGPYEQYF
TRBV6-6	-	TRBD2	TRBJ2-7	TGTGCCACCGCGGGGGGCTACGAGCAGTACTTC	CATAGGYEQYF
TRBV5-4	-	TRBD2	TRBJ2-5	TGTGCCAGCAGCTTGGACGCGGGAGGGGGTGAGACCCAGTACTTC	CASSLDAGGGETQYF
TRBV3-1/TRBV3-2	-	-	TRBJ1-4	TGTGCCAGCAGCCAAGTTTCTGAAAAACTGTTTTTT	CASSQVSEKLFF
TRBV28	-	-	TRBJ2-3	TGTGCCAGCAGTTTGGGGCAGAACACAGATACGCAGTATTTT	CASSLGQNTDTQYF
TRBV10-3	-	-	TRBJ2-5	TGTGCCATCAGTGAGTCCGGTAGAGGAGAGACCCAGTACTTC	CAISESGRGETQYF
TRBV10-1	-	-	TRBJ2-1	TGCGCCAGCACCAAACCCCCCTTGTCTACCTCCTACAATGAGCAGTTCTTC	CASTKPPLSTSYNEQFF
TRBV15	once	-	TRBJ1-6	TGTGCCACCAGCAGTCCCGGGGGATATAATTCACCCCTCCACTTT	CATSSPGGYNSPLHF
TRBV27	-	-	TRBJ2-7	TGTGCCAGCAGTTCCCCCCGGTATTCGGCAGGTCTCAACGAGCAGTACTTC	CASSSPRYSAGLNEQYF
TRBV29-1	-	TRBD1	TRBJ1-1	TGCAGCTGGACAGGCGCTAACACTGAAGCTTTCTTT	CSWTGANTEAFF
TRBV28	-	TRBD1	TRBJ2-7	TGTGCCAGCAGTTTCGCGAGGGGGCTACGCTACGAGCAGTACTTC	CASSFARGLRYEQYF
TRBV5-6	few	-	TRBJ2-5	TGTGCCAGCAGTTGGGACGAGGGGAGGGAGACCCAGTACTTC	CASSWDEGRETQYF
TRBV2	-	TRBD1	TRBJ1-5	TGTGCCAGCAGTGAAAACAGGGGCGGTGGATATAGCAATCAGCCCCAGCATTTT	CASSENRGGGYSNQPQHF
TRBV12-3/TRBV12-4	-	-	TRBJ1-1	TGTGCCAGCAGTTCTACCGGGACAACCGGGACTTTCTTT	CASSSTGTTGTFF
TRBV2	many	-	TRBJ2-5	TGTGCCAGCAGTGATTGGCAGGACACCCAAGAGACCCAGTACTTC	CASSDWQDTQETQYF
TRBV19	-	TRBD1	TRBJ1-2	TGTGCCAGTAGGGAGTGGGACAGCTCTAACTATGGCTACACCTTC	CASREWDSSNYGYTF
TRBV30	once	-	TRBJ1-4	TGTGCCTGGAGTGTACAAAGGTTATCTAATGAAAAACTGTTTTTT	CAWSVQRLSNEKLFF
TRBV19	-	-	TRBJ1-1	TGTGCCAGTAGTATAGGGACCTGGGACACCGTGAACACTGAAGCTTTCTTT	CASSIGTWDTVNTEAFF
TRBV11-2	-	-	TRBJ1-1	TGTGCCAGCAGCTTAGTCCCAGGGGCCGACGAAGCTTTCTTT	CASSLVPGADEAFF
TRBV21-1	-	-	TRBJ2-7	TGTGCCAGCAGCAAAGAATGGGTCGGGACTTCAGGGGAGCAGTACTTC	CASSKEWVGTSGEQYF
TRBV12-5	-	-	TRBJ1-2	TGTGCTAGTGCTTACTGGGGAGACTATGGCTACACCTTC	CASAYWGDYGYTF
TRBV10-1	-	-	TRBJ2-2	TGCGCCGCCGGCGGGACGAACACCGGGGAGCTGTTTTTT	CAAGGTNTGELFF
TRBV7-6	-	-	TRBJ2-2	TGTGCCAGCAGCTTAGAGTGGGGCACGGGGTCCGGGGAGCTGTTTTTT	CASSLEWGTGSGELFF
TRBV25-1	-	-	TRBJ2-5	TGTGCCAGCAGTGGGGGTATTGGAGAGACCCAGTACTTC	CASSGGIGETQYF
TRBV2	-	-	TRBJ2-1	TGTGCCAGCACCCTAACGTGGGGGTATGAGTACAATGAGCAGTTCTTC	CASTLTWGYEYNEQFF